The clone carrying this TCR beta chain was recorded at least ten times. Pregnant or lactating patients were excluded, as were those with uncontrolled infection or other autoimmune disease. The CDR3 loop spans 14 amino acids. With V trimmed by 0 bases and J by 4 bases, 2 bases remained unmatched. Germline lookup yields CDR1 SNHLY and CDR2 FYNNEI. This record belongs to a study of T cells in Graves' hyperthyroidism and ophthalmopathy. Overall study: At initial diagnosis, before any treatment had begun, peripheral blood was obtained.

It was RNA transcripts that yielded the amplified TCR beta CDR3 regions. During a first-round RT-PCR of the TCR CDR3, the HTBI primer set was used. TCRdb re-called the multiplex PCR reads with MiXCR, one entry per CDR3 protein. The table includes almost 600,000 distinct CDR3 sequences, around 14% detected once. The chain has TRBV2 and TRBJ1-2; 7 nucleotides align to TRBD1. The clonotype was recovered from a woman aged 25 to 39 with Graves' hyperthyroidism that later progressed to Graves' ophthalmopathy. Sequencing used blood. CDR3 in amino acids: CASSEAGGIYGYTF. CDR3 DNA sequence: TGTGCCAGCAGTGAAGCAGGGGGCATCTATGGCTACACCTTC.